This T cell receptor (beta chain) originates from a study of CD8 T cells in ankylosing spondylitis. Points from the study as a whole: According to the report, clones linked to the disease were significantly enriched in matched synovial fluid samples taken from ankylosing spondylitis patients. Previous work reported some of these motif variants in the synovial fluid and blood of reactive arthritis. Peripheral blood samples showed relatively rare disease-linked clones, and these clones were CD8+. Characteristic, it appeared, of ankylosing spondylitis blood was a TCR beta motif of about eight highly homologous variants.

Germline trimming cut 0 bases from V and 6 bases from J; bases unmatched to any gene: 4. Germline CDR1 is LGHNA and CDR2 is YSLEER. CDR3 length: 14 residues. TCR beta libraries were made by quantitative 5'-RACE with molecular barcodes. From the 5' RACE reads, TCRdb called clonotypes with MiXCR, one entry per CDR3 protein. The sample lists around 390,000 distinct CDR3 sequences, more than 20% occurring once. Concerning this clonotype itself: Its specificity is not known.

Source material: blood, either unsorted or a sorted T cell fraction (not recorded which). The V and J genes are TRBV4-3 and TRBJ1-1, with 7 nucleotides matching TRBD1. The clonotype was recovered from a male donor with ankylosing spondylitis. Here the CDR3 DNA reads TGCGCCAGCAGCCAAGACAGGGGGTGGGCTGAAGCTTTCTTT. Residues: CASSQDRGWAEAFF.